This passage covers 14 T cell receptor beta chains from one sample sequenced in a study of pediatric ulcerative colitis. Clones were sequenced by immunoSEQ multiplex PCR, and TCRdb holds only the in-frame ones, with some missing. The sample records 55,000 to 75,000 clones, 86% being singletons. Sequencing input: blood. The receptor set was obtained from a boy aged 5-17 years with severe ulcerative colitis.

The CDR3 DNA reads as TGTGCCAGCAGTTACGGGACCCCGGGGGGGGCTGGCTACACCTTC. This encodes CASSYGTPGGAGYTF. The chain uses TRBV5-6 and TRBJ1-2, with D perhaps TRBD1 (6 bases). The CDR3 is 15 amino acids. Trimming cost V 5 bases and J 7 bases, with 21 bases left between them. CDR1 and CDR2 (germline): SGHDT, YYEEEE.

The J gene is TRBJ1-2, the V gene TRBV7-9; TRBD1 matches at 10 bases. The CDR3 runs 17 residues. The ends lost 1 base at V and 0 bases at J; junction bases unmatched: 5. Germline assignment: CDR1 SEHNR and CDR2 FQNEAQ (reference sequence). The CDR3 reads CASSLGQGALANYGYTF. In DNA form, the CDR3 reads TGTGCCAGCAGCTTAGGACAGGGGGCTTTAGCTAACTATGGCTACACCTTC.

The J gene is TRBJ2-1, the V gene TRBV10-3; TRBD2 aligns across 11 bases. The CDR3 has 15 residues. Trimming cost V 4 bases and J 9 bases; bases outside gene matches: 8. Germline V gene data show CDR1 as ENHRY and CDR2 as SYGVKD. DNA of the CDR3: TGTGCCATCAGTGTAGCGGGAGGGGTGGGCAGTGAGCAGTTCTTC. It specifies CAISVAGGVGSEQFF.

This chain joins TRBV19 and TRBJ1-3; D gene ambiguous. Germline lookup yields CDR1 LNHDA and CDR2 SQIVND (reference sequence). Trimming removed 8 bases from V and 4 bases from J, with 3 bases in between. The CDR3 sequence is 10 residues long. CDR3 amino acids: CASWGNTIYF. DNA of the CDR3: TGTGCCAGTTGGGGAAACACCATATATTTT.

This rearrangement joins TRBV2 to TRBJ1-5; no definite D call. Germline V CDR1 and CDR2: SNHLY, FYNNEI. V was clipped by 3 bases and J by 5 bases, with 14 bases between them. CDR3 length: 15 amino acids. This chain's CDR3 is CASSDRQVRDQPQHF. For the CDR3, the DNA is TGTGCCAGCAGTGACCGGCAGGTTCGGGATCAGCCCCAGCATTTT.

This clone was found a few times. The chain uses TRBV19 and TRBJ1-5; D unresolved. CDR3 length: 16 amino acids. V was clipped by 5 bases and J by 0 bases, with 14 bases between them. In germline, CDR1 is LNHDA, CDR2 SQIVND (reference sequence). CDR3 residues: CASSGEASYSNQPQHF. The CDR3 DNA sequence: TGTGCCAGTAGTGGGGAGGCTTCTTATAGCAATCAGCCCCAGCATTTT.

This clone was recorded once. The rearrangement joins TRBV7-2 to TRBJ1-2; D is possibly TRBD1 (5 bases). Looked up from germline, CDR1 is SGHTA and CDR2 is FQGNSA. V lost 8 bases to trimming and J lost 7 bases, with 26 bases between them. This CDR3 is built from 16 residues. The CDR3 spells CASQQDPGRAGGGYTF. The CDR3 DNA reads as TGTGCCAGCCAACAGGATCCGGGACGCGCCGGAGGTGGCTACACCTTC.

CDR3 in amino acids: CASSPSGLGDNEQFF. Written as DNA, the CDR3 is TGTGCCAGCAGCCCAAGTGGGCTAGGGGATAATGAGCAGTTCTTC. The rearrangement joins TRBV7-6 to TRBJ2-1; D possibly corresponds to TRBD1 (5 bases). This CDR3 is built from 15 residues. CDR1 is SGHVS, CDR2 FNYEAQ, per germline. Deletions cut 5 bases from V and 7 bases from J, with 18 bases between. Based on the CDR3 plus reference TRBV7-6 and TRBJ2-1, the full variable domain is GAGVSQSPRYKVTKRGQDVALRCDPISGHVSLYWYRQALGQGPEFLTYFNYEAQQDKSGLPNDRFSAERPEGSISTLTIQRTEQRDSAMYRCASSPSGLGDNEQFFGPGTRLTVL.

This chain joins TRBV27 and TRBJ1-5; no reliable D call. Germline V gene lookup returns CDR1 MNHEY and CDR2 SMNVEV (reference sequence). CDR3 length: 13 amino acids. Trimming left V 7 bases short and J 1 base short, with 8 bases between. The DNA of the CDR3 is TGTGCCAGCAAAATGCAGAGCAATCAGCCCCAGCATTTT. It specifies CASKMQSNQPQHF.

Only a few counts were recorded for this clone. This chain connects TRBV4-2 to TRBJ1-2, with D perhaps TRBD1 (5 bases). Germline assignment: CDR1 LGHNA and CDR2 YNFKEQ. Trimming took 4 bases from V and 4 from J, leaving 22 bases between them. This CDR3 region has 17 residues. The DNA for the CDR3 is TGTGCCAGCAGCCCATTAACGCAGGGTGGAGATATCTATGGCTACACCTTC. Protein sequence: CASSPLTQGGDIYGYTF.

This clone was found a few times. The chain combines TRBV2 with TRBJ1-2, with D perhaps TRBD1 (5 bases). From germline, CDR1 is SNHLY and CDR2 FYNNEI. The CDR3 length is 13 residues. V lost 8 bases, J lost 4 bases, and 14 bases lay in between. For the CDR3, the DNA is TGTGCCAGCGGCCGGAAGGGGTTCTATGGCTACACCTTC. Translation: CASGRKGFYGYTF.

This clone occurred once. This rearrangement joins TRBV29-1 to TRBJ1-2, with D possibly being TRBD1 (5 bases). The V gene's germline CDR1 is SQVTM and CDR2 ANQGSEA. Trimming pared 4 bases from V and 5 bases from J, leaving 14 bases between. The CDR3 loop spans 13 amino acids. CDR3 protein: CSVVFEQEYGYTF. CDR3 DNA: TGCAGCGTTGTTTTTGAACAGGAGTATGGCTACACCTTC.

The V call is TRBV7-8, the J call TRBJ2-7; TRBD1 is a possible D gene (5 bases). Trimming removed 1 base from V and 5 bases from J, with 21 bases in between. The CDR3 contains 17 residues. The germline V gene encodes CDR1 SGHVS and CDR2 FQNEAQ. CDR3: CASSLVPGLFAWDEQYF. The CDR3 DNA is TGTGCCAGCAGCTTAGTTCCAGGGTTGTTTGCGTGGGACGAGCAGTACTTC.

V and J are TRBV6-6 and TRBJ2-7; TRBD2 matches at 9 bases. CDR3 length equals 16 residues. V dropped 0 bases and J dropped 2; count of bases not matched to a gene: 5. Germline CDR1 MNHNY, CDR2 SVGAGI (reference sequence). The CDR3 spells CASSYSSGSPTYEQYF. The CDR3 coding sequence is TGTGCCAGCAGTTACTCTAGCGGGAGTCCAACCTACGAGCAGTACTTC.